The 22 T cell receptor beta chains listed next were all sequenced from one sample in a study of shared clonotypes between healthy human individuals. Some clones are missing from TCRdb's copy, which holds only in-frame ones; the method was immunoSEQ multiplex PCR. This repertoire shows 2 million to 2.5 million clones, under 95% found once; its top ten account for around 0.4%. The sequenced material came from naive CD4+ T cells from PBMCs. Indicated subset: CD45RA+ positively selected. These receptors were collected from a man aged 18 to 29 in good health. Some clones in this sample may be carry-over from other donors' samples.

The CDR3 loop is CASSAEGGATEAFF. CDR3 bases: TGCGCCAGCAGCGCTGAAGGGGGTGCCACTGAAGCTTTCTTT. The chain couples TRBV5-1 to TRBJ1-1, with D possibly TRBD1 on 6 matching bases. Trimming stripped 4 bases from V and 4 bases from J, with 14 bases between. Germline-derived CDR1 and CDR2 are SGHRS and YFSETQ. The CDR3 length is 14 residues.

In regard to this clone: Other DNA sequences in this specimen translate into the identical CDR3. CDR3 protein: CASSPDREGNTIYF. CDR3 DNA sequence: TGCGCCAGCAGTCCGGACAGGGAGGGAAACACCATATATTTT. The genes are TRBV5-1 and TRBJ1-3, with TRBD1 matching over 8 bases. The CDR3 runs to 14 residues. J gave up 4 bases and V 5 bases, and 5 bases lay outside the gene matches. Germline V gives CDR1 SGHRS, CDR2 YFSETQ.

The chain combines TRBV28 with TRBJ1-4; tentative D call: TRBD1 (5 bases). Germline loops: CDR1 MDHEN, CDR2 SYDVKM. The CDR3 consists of 16 residues. V was pared by 6 bases and J by 0 bases, with 14 bases between. The CDR3 protein is CASRGPGLTTNEKLFF. The DNA for the CDR3 is TGTGCCAGCAGAGGACCGGGACTCACAACTAATGAAAAACTGTTTTTT.

The V call is TRBV2, the J call TRBJ2-7; perhaps TRBD2 as D (6 bases). V lost 2 bases, J lost 5 bases, and 22 bases lay in between. Germline values: CDR1 SNHLY, CDR2 FYNNEI. The CDR3 spans 17 residues. For the CDR3, the DNA is TGTGCCAGCAGTGAACGAGAACCTCGCGGGGTCGGGAACGAGCAGTACTTC. Its protein is CASSEREPRGVGNEQYF.

This clone came up once. The V gene is TRBV15, the J gene TRBJ2-7; the D gene is possibly TRBD2 (6 bases). This CDR3 is built from 16 residues. Deletions cut 1 base from V and 5 bases from J, with 18 bases between. Germline-derived CDR1 and CDR2 are LNHNV and YYDKDF (reference sequence). The CDR3 spells CATSRVLGLSVDEQYF. In DNA, the CDR3 is TGTGCCACCAGCAGAGTCTTGGGACTGTCCGTCGACGAGCAGTACTTC. The variable domain in full, with the rest retrieved from reference TRBV15 and TRBJ2-7, is DAMVIQNPRYQVTQFGKPVTLSCSQTLNHNVMYWYQQKSSQAPKLLFHYYDKDFNNEADTPDNFQSRRPNTSFCFLDIRSPGLGDTAMYLCATSRVLGLSVDEQYFGPGTRLTVT.

This clone was counted only a few times. This chain uses TRBV11-2 with TRBJ2-1; D is uncertain. The CDR3 has 13 residues. The V gene's germline CDR1 is SGHAT and CDR2 FQNNGV. The V end was cut by 5 bases, the J end by 10 bases, with 15 bases between. CDR3 DNA sequence: TGTGCCAGCAGCCCCGTTGTAGGGTTAGAGCAGTTCTTC. It encodes CASSPVVGLEQFF.

This rearrangement joins TRBV2 to TRBJ2-2; 13 bases line up with TRBD2. J was trimmed by 7 bases and V by 8 bases; bases with no gene match: 7. The germline CDR1 and CDR2 sequences are SNHLY and FYNNEI. This CDR3 has 15 amino acids. The CDR3 sequence is CASLGTSGRVGELFF. The CDR3 DNA follows: TGTGCCAGCCTGGGAACTAGCGGGAGGGTCGGGGAGCTGTTTTTT.

The chain combines TRBV9 with TRBJ2-7; TRBD1 matches at 10 bases. This CDR3 comprises 15 residues. Germline lookup yields CDR1 SGDLS and CDR2 YYNGEE. V trimming: 1 base; J trimming: 3 bases; junction bases outside the gene matches: 4. The CDR3 DNA reads as TGTGCCAGCAGCGTACGAGGGACAGGGGACTACGAGCAGTACTTC. Translated, it gives CASSVRGTGDYEQYF.

The genes are TRBV4-1 and TRBJ2-4; no firm D call. In germline, CDR1 is MGHRA, CDR2 YSYEKL. V was pared by 7 bases and J by 3 bases, with 19 bases between. The CDR3 is 16 amino acids. The CDR3 DNA reads TGCGCCAGCACCCCCCTATGGGCACGTTTCAAAAACATTCAGTACTTC. It codes for CASTPLWARFKNIQYF.

This chain uses TRBV28 with TRBJ2-3; TRBD2 aligns across 7 bases. Germline CDR1 reads MDHEN; CDR2 reads SYDVKM. The CDR3 has 15 amino acids. After removal of 3 bases from V and 5 bases from J, the junction contained 8 bases not matched to a gene. CDR3 in amino acids: CASSFVGGRKDTQYF. CDR3 sequence (DNA): TGTGCCAGCAGTTTTGTGGGAGGGCGTAAAGATACGCAGTATTTT.

The V gene is TRBV29-1, the J gene TRBJ2-5; TRBD1 is a possible D gene (5 bases). The CDR3 totals 12 residues. The germline V gene encodes CDR1 SQVTM and CDR2 ANQGSEA. V was pared by 4 bases and J by 5 bases, with 11 bases between. The CDR3 protein is CSVARARETQYF. The CDR3 DNA reads as TGCAGCGTTGCCAGGGCCCGGGAGACCCAGTACTTC.

V usage is TRBV6-5 and J usage is TRBJ2-7; 8 bases are shared with TRBD1. The V segment lost 5 bases and the J segment 7 bases; nucleotides outside the gene matches: 10. CDR1 is MNHEY, CDR2 SVGAGI, per germline. This CDR3 contains 14 residues. The CDR3 DNA is TGTGCCAGCAGTCGGGACAGGAGCCTTCGGGAGCAGTACTTC. This translates into CASSRDRSLREQYF.

The chain is built from TRBV29-1 and TRBJ1-1; 8 nucleotides match TRBD1. Per germline, CDR1 SQVTM and CDR2 ANQGSEA. This CDR3 spans 15 amino acids. The J segment lost 0 bases and the V segment lost 4 bases, leaving 7 bases of the junction unmatched. The CDR3 here is CSVAPTGVMNTEAFF. Written as DNA, the CDR3 is TGCAGCGTTGCACCGACAGGGGTCATGAACACTGAAGCTTTCTTT.

This clone came up a few times. The chain links TRBV12-5 to TRBJ1-2; 7 bases agree with TRBD1. J lost 8 bases, V lost 5 bases, and 8 bases had no gene match. The CDR3 is made up of 13 amino acids. Germline V gives CDR1 LGHNT, CDR2 FRNRAP. The CDR3 here is CASGPDRLGGYTF. CDR3 DNA: TGTGCTAGTGGTCCGGACAGGTTGGGGGGCTACACCTTC.

This clone was seen a single time. V and J are TRBV2 and TRBJ2-3; D may be TRBD1 or TRBD2 (5 bases each). The CDR3 length is 15 residues. Trimming removed 3 bases from V and 4 bases from J, with 14 bases in between. Germline V gives CDR1 SNHLY, CDR2 FYNNEI. CDR3 sequence (DNA): TGTGCCAGCAGTGAGGGGGTTGGGGCTGCAGATACGCAGTATTTT. Translated, it gives CASSEGVGAADTQYF.

The chain employs TRBV7-2 and TRBJ2-2, with 14 bases identical to TRBD2. After removal of 6 bases from V and 7 bases from J, the junction contained 1 base not matched to a gene. The CDR3 has 14 residues. The germline V gene has CDR1 SGHTA and CDR2 FQGNSA. The CDR3 loop is CASRTSGRGGELFF. In DNA, the CDR3 is TGTGCCAGCAGGACTAGCGGGAGGGGCGGGGAGCTGTTTTTT.

This clone was picked up one time. The J gene is TRBJ2-2, the V gene TRBV7-2; D is perhaps TRBD1 or TRBD2 (5 bases each). The CDR3 covers 14 residues. CDR1 is SGHTA and CDR2 is FQGNSA in the germline V gene. The germline V and J ends were trimmed by 5 bases and 5 bases, with 12 bases remaining between them. Written as DNA, the CDR3 is TGTGCCAGCAGCCTTGGGACGGTGACCGGGGAGCTGTTTTTT. Encoded protein: CASSLGTVTGELFF.

This clone was seen only once. This sample includes further DNA sequences coding for the same CDR3. This sequence joins TRBV7-2 and TRBJ1-5; D unclear. Germline V gives CDR1 SGHTA, CDR2 FQGNSA. The CDR3 is made up of 12 amino acids. V was clipped by 1 base and J by 7 bases, with 5 bases between them. The CDR3 sequence is CASSLVGQPQHF. The CDR3 DNA reads TGTGCCAGCAGCTTAGTGGGACAGCCCCAGCATTTT.

To note about this clone: Additional DNA sequences in this sample encode the identical CDR3. The V and J genes are TRBV7-3 and TRBJ2-3; 9 positions agree with TRBD2. Germline V lookup: CDR1 SGHTA, CDR2 FQGTGA. The trim removed 5 bases at V and 6 bases at J, leaving 6 bases unmatched. The CDR3 sequence is 14 residues long. The CDR3 DNA follows: TGTGCCAGCAGCCCACGGACTAGCGCGGATACGCAGTATTTT. It encodes CASSPRTSADTQYF.

This chain connects TRBV7-2 to TRBJ2-5; 10 bases are a match to TRBD2. Per the germline V gene, CDR1 is SGHTA and CDR2 is FQGNSA. J was trimmed by 5 bases and V by 6 bases; bases with no gene match: 15. The CDR3 covers 17 residues. The CDR3 loop is CASSSPSGRAGGETQYF. The DNA of the CDR3 is TGTGCCAGCAGTTCCCCCAGCGGGAGGGCCGGGGGGGAGACCCAGTACTTC.

This clone appeared once. This chain uses TRBV6-5 with TRBJ2-6; no definite D call. CDR1 is MNHEY, CDR2 SVGAGI, per germline. The CDR3 extends over 15 amino acids. V was clipped by 6 bases and J by 0 bases, with 9 bases between them. CDR3 bases: TGTGCCAGCAGCCAAACCAGCTCTGGGGCCAACGTCCTGACTTTC. Protein sequence: CASSQTSSGANVLTF.

This chain joins TRBV4-3 and TRBJ2-7; maybe TRBD2 (7 bases). Germline values: CDR1 LGHNA, CDR2 YSLEER. Trimming took off 1 base at V and 3 bases at J, with 16 bases between the two ends. CDR3 length: 16 residues. CDR3 DNA: TGCGCCAGCAGCCAAGGTTTTTCGGGGGGCAGCTACGAGCAGTACTTC. Protein product: CASSQGFSGGSYEQYF.